The clone carrying this T cell receptor beta chain was detected ten times or more. Its antigen remains unidentified. The investigators made TCR beta cDNA from approximately 510 ng total RNA, using a constant-region primer. Modified slightly, ARM-PCR produced TCR beta libraries over three nested multiplex PCR rounds. Use of TRBV1-TRBV30 forward primers with a C-beta reverse primer characterized the first two PCR rounds, which lasted 10 cycles each. TCRdb re-called the multiplex PCR reads through MiXCR, storing one row per CDR3 protein. The table has fewer than 350,000 distinct CDR3 sequences, 50% to 70% seen once. Germline DNA was also extracted, and blood RNA derived from unsorted whole blood. The data are from a study of tumor-infiltrating lymphocytes in primary liver carcinoma. Across the study: The cohort consisted of patients whose primary liver carcinoma was surgically resected. Tumors were stage T1-T3 N0M0, roughly 4 to 11 cm across. Both sexes were represented among patients, who were 30 to 69 years old.

Overall study results and limits: The 250 largest clones made up significantly more of tumor than blood repertoires (p = 0.039).

Germline trimming cut 7 bases from V and 3 bases from J; bases unmatched to any gene: 3. Germline V lookup: CDR1 MNHEY, CDR2 SVGEGT. The length of the CDR3 is 13 residues. This chain joins TRBV6-2 or TRBV6-3 and TRBJ2-1, with 7 bases identical to TRBD1. This clonotype was obtained from a man aged 35 to 55 with primary liver carcinoma and hepatitis B virus infection. The sequenced material came from peripheral blood. The CDR3 nucleotides are TGTGCCAGCAAGCGACAGGGCTACAATGAGCAGTTCTTC. Protein sequence: CASKRQGYNEQFF.